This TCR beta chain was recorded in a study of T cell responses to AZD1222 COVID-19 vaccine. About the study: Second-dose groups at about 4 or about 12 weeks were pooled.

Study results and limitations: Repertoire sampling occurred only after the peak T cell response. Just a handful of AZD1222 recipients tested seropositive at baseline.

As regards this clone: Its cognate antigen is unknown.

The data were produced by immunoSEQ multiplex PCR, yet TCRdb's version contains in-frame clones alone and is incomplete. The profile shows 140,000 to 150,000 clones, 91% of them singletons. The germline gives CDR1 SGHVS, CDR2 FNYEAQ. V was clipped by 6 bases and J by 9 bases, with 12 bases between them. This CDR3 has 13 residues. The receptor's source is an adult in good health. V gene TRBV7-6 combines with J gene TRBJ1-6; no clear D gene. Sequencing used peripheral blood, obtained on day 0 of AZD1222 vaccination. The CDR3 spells CASSLAGSSPLHF. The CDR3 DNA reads TGTGCCAGCAGTCTAGCGGGGTCTTCACCCCTCCACTTT.